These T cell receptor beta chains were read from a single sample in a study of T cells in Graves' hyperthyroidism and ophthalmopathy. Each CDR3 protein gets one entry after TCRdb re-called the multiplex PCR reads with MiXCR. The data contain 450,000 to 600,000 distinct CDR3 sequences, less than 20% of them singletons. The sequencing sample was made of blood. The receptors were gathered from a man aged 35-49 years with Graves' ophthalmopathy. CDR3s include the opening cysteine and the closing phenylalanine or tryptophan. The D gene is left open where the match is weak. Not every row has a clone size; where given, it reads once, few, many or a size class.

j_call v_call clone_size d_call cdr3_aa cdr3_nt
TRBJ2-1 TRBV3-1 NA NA CASSQEAGGSDEQFF TGTGCCAGCAGCCAAGAAGCTGGGGGTTCGGATGAGCAGTTCTTC
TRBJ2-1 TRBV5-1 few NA CASSDDYKEQFF TGCGCCAGCAGCGATGACTACAAAGAGCAGTTCTTC
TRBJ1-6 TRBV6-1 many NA CASSLVMSSYNSPLHF TGTGCCAGCAGCTTGGTAATGAGCTCCTATAATTCACCCCTCCACTTT
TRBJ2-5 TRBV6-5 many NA CASSYVGGETQYF TGTGCCAGCAGTTACGTGGGGGGAGAGACCCAGTACTTC
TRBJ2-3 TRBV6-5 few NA CASSYRASTDTQYF TGTGCCAGCAGTTACAGGGCCAGCACAGATACGCAGTATTTT
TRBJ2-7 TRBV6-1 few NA CASRHGVHGQYF TGTGCCAGCAGGCACGGAGTCCACGGACAGTACTTC
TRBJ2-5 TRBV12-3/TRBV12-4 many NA CASSLASQETQYF TGTGCCAGCAGTTTAGCGTCCCAAGAGACCCAGTACTTC
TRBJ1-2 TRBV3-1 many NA CASSLGGLGYTF TGTGCCAGCAGCCTCGGAGGGTTAGGCTACACCTTC
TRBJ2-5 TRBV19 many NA CASRDPGAIQETQYF TGTGCCAGTAGGGATCCGGGGGCGATACAAGAGACCCAGTACTTC
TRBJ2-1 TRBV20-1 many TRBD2 CSAAILAGGVNEQFF TGCAGTGCTGCAATACTAGCGGGGGGAGTCAATGAGCAGTTCTTC
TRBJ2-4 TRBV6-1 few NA CAIRQSNIQYF TGTGCCATCAGACAATCGAACATTCAGTACTTC
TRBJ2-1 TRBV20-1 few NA CSASQLSVQVLYNEQFF TGCAGTGCTAGTCAACTCTCCGTTCAGGTGCTGTACAATGAGCAGTTCTTC
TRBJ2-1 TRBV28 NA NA CASSQPFGGAYNEQFF TGTGCCAGCAGTCAACCCTTTGGCGGAGCCTACAATGAGCAGTTCTTC
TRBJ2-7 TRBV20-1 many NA CSARDQLLAANYEQYF TGCAGTGCTAGAGACCAACTTCTAGCCGCCAACTACGAGCAGTACTTC
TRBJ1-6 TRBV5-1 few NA CASSFSDANSPLHF TGCGCCAGCAGCTTCAGCGACGCAAATTCACCCCTCCACTTT
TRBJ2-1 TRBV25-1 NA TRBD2 CASGTSGRIYNEQFF TGTGCCAGCGGCACTAGCGGGAGGATTTACAATGAGCAGTTCTTC
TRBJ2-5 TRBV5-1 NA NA CASSPSGSPTQETQYF TGCGCCAGCAGCCCTAGTGGATCCCCCACGCAAGAGACCCAGTACTTC
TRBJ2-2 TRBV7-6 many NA CASSPQPTTGELFF TGTGCCAGCAGCCCACAGCCAACCACCGGGGAGCTGTTTTTT
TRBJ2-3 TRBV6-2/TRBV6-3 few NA CASSLRVGDTQYF TGTGCCAGCAGTCTACGGGTGGGAGATACGCAGTATTTT
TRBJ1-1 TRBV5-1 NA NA CASSSTPRSTEAFF TGCGCCAGCAGCTCGACCCCCCGGAGCACTGAAGCTTTCTTT
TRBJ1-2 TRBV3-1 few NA CASSQARGPYGYTF TGTGCCAGCAGCCAAGCCCGGGGTCCCTATGGCTACACCTTC
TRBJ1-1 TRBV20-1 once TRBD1 CSARAPTGKNTEAFF TGCAGTGCTAGAGCCCCGACAGGGAAGAACACTGAAGCTTTCTTT
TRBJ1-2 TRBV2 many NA CASAERGSFYGYTF TGTGCCAGCGCGGAGAGGGGTTCTTTCTATGGCTACACCTTC
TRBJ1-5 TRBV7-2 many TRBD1 CASSSKQGARNQPQHF TGTGCCAGCAGCTCTAAACAGGGGGCTCGCAATCAGCCCCAGCATTTT
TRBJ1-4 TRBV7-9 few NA CASSLAAGAPNEKLFF TGTGCCAGCAGCTTAGCAGCCGGGGCGCCTAATGAAAAACTGTTTTTT
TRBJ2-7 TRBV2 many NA CASSQGTIYEQYF TGTGCCAGCAGTCAGGGGACTATTTACGAGCAGTACTTC
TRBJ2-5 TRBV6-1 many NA CASTARGRQYF TGTGCCAGCACAGCAAGGGGACGCCAGTACTTC
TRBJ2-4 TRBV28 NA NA CASSLAGWDIQYF TGTGCCAGCAGTTTAGCCGGGTGGGACATTCAGTACTTC
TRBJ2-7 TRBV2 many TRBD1 CASGDRAGEQYF TGTGCCAGCGGGGACAGGGCGGGCGAGCAGTACTTC
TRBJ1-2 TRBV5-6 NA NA CASGLPPAYGYTF TGTGCCAGCGGGTTGCCGCCCGCCTATGGCTACACCTTC
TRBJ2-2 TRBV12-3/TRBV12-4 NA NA CASSLRSVGTGELFF TGTGCCAGCAGTTTGCGGTCAGTAGGGACCGGGGAGCTGTTTTTT
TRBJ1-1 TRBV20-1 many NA CSADRGTEAFF TGCAGTGCTGACAGAGGAACTGAAGCTTTCTTT
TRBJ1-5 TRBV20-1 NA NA CSASDTQGNSNQPQHF TGCAGTGCCTCAGACACTCAGGGAAATAGCAATCAGCCCCAGCATTTT
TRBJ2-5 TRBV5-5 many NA CASSRPTIMERETQYF TGTGCCAGCAGCCGACCCACAATTATGGAGCGGGAGACCCAGTACTTC
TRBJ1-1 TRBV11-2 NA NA CASSPDQNPKGWTEAFF TGTGCCAGCAGCCCCGACCAGAACCCCAAGGGATGGACTGAAGCTTTCTTT
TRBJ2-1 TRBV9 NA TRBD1 CASSEDRGKYEEQFF TGTGCCAGCAGCGAGGACAGGGGCAAATACGAGGAGCAGTTCTTC
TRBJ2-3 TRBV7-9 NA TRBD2 CASSLAPSGDTQYF TGTGCCAGCAGCTTAGCACCTAGCGGAGATACGCAGTATTTT
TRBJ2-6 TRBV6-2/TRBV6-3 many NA CASSYGLTSGANVLTF TGTGCCAGCAGTTACGGGCTTACCTCTGGGGCCAACGTCCTGACTTTC
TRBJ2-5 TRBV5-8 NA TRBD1 CATAIGTVAETQYF TGTGCCACCGCTATAGGGACAGTCGCAGAGACCCAGTACTTC
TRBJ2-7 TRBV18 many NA CASSPPDTLRQYF TGTGCCAGCTCACCACCGGACACCCTGAGGCAGTACTTC
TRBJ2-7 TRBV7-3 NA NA CASSSQPHNEQYF TGTGCCAGCAGCTCACAACCTCACAATGAGCAGTACTTC
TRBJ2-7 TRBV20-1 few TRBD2 CSARTSGGLLVEQYF TGCAGTGCTAGAACTAGCGGGGGCCTCCTGGTCGAGCAGTACTTC
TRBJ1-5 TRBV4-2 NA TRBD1 CASSLLDRGGNQPQHF TGTGCCAGCAGCCTCTTAGACAGGGGGGGGAATCAGCCCCAGCATTTT
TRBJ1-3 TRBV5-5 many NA CASSVGPGNTIYF TGTGCCAGCAGCGTCGGGCCTGGAAACACCATATATTTT
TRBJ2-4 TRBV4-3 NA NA CASSEGKPWAKNIQYF TGCGCCAGCTCCGAGGGCAAACCCTGGGCCAAAAACATTCAGTACTTC
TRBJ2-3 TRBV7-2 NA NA CASSLRQLITDTQYF TGTGCCAGCAGCTTACGACAACTAATCACAGATACGCAGTATTTT
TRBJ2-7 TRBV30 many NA CAWSDFKGWSYEQYF TGTGCCTGGAGTGATTTCAAGGGGTGGTCCTACGAGCAGTACTTC
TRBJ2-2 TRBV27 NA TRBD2 CASSTPGLAGGPNTGELFF TGTGCCAGCAGTACTCCCGGACTAGCGGGGGGCCCGAACACCGGGGAGCTGTTTTTT
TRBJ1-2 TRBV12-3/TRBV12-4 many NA CASSLKGGGYGYTF TGTGCCAGCAGTTTGAAAGGGGGGGGCTATGGCTACACCTTC
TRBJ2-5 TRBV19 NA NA CASSTHGTLQETQYF TGTGCCAGTAGTACCCATGGGACTCTCCAAGAGACCCAGTACTTC
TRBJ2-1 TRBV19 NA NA CASSIGGARNEQFF TGTGCCAGTAGTATAGGGGGGGCGCGCAATGAGCAGTTCTTC
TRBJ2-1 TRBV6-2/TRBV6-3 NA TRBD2 CASNLAGGPLNEQFF TGTGCCAGCAACTTAGCGGGAGGGCCATTGAATGAGCAGTTCTTC
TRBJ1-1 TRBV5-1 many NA CASSLAVNTEAFF TGTGCCAGCAGCTTAGCTGTGAACACTGAAGCTTTCTTT
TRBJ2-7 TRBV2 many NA CASLPGSNRYEQYF TGTGCCAGCCTTCCGGGGTCGAATCGCTACGAGCAGTACTTC
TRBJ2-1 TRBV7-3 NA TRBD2 CASSLLAGGFNEQFF TGTGCCAGCAGCTTATTGGCGGGAGGGTTTAATGAGCAGTTCTTC